The present T cell receptor beta chain was sequenced within a study of T cells after posttransplantation cyclophosphamide. Assay used: immunoSEQ multiplex PCR; TCRdb lists only in-frame clones, some missing. This sample has tens of thousands of clones, each found more than once. This clone was seen repeatedly, ten times or more. Input material: PBMCs. This TCR derives from a man aged 50-59 years in good health, CMV-negative, and a related stem cell transplant donor.

CDR3 amino acids: CASSLIGEDTQYF. In nucleotides, the CDR3 is TGTGCCAGCAGCTTAATCGGGGAAGATACGCAGTATTTT. V is TRBV7-3 and J is TRBJ2-3, with a possible D match to TRBD2 (5 bases). CDR1 and CDR2 (germline): SGHTA, FQGTGA. CDR3 length equals 13 residues. V gave up 1 base and J gave up 5 bases, with 7 bases separating them.